Each of the 25 T cell receptor beta chains below was sequenced from the same sample in a study of blood T cell repertoires in COVID-19. This table comes from immunoSEQ multiplex PCR, and its TCRdb copy is limited to in-frame clones, with some not included. The sample has 200,000 to 250,000 clones; 70% to 90% are singletons. Sequences were obtained from peripheral blood. These receptors were collected from a man between 50 and 59 years old with acute or convalescent COVID-19.

V is TRBV19 and J is TRBJ2-2; TRBD1 is a possible D gene (6 bases). The CDR3 extends over 15 amino acids. The germline V and J ends were trimmed by 3 bases and 4 bases, with 12 bases remaining between them. Germline V gene lookup returns CDR1 LNHDA and CDR2 SQIVND (reference sequence). The CDR3 DNA reads TGTGCCAGTAGTATGGGACAACCGGGCACCGGGGAGCTGTTTTTT. Its translation is CASSMGQPGTGELFF.

The chain is built from TRBV24-1 and TRBJ2-3; 8 positions match TRBD1. The CDR3 is 15 amino acids. With V trimmed by 8 bases and J by 4 bases, 10 bases remained unmatched. CDR1 is KGHDR and CDR2 is SFDVKD in the germline V gene. Here the CDR3 DNA reads TGTGCCACCACTCCAGGCAGGGGGCGGGCAGATACGCAGTATTTT. Encoded protein: CATTPGRGRADTQYF.

The chain uses TRBV18 and TRBJ2-7, with 9 bases that match TRBD1. V shed 5 bases and J 2 bases; nucleotides not matched to a gene: 4. Germline assignment: CDR1 KGHSH and CDR2 LQKENI. This CDR3 contains 14 residues. The CDR3 loop is CASSRQGGPYEQYF. The CDR3 nucleotides are TGTGCCAGCTCAAGACAGGGGGGCCCCTACGAGCAGTACTTC.

The rearrangement uses TRBV7-9 and TRBJ2-2; D is undetermined. In germline, CDR1 is SEHNR, CDR2 FQNEAQ (reference sequence). The length of the CDR3 is 15 residues. Trimming pared 3 bases from V and 1 base from J, leaving 9 bases between. The chain's CDR3 is CASSFPSRNTGELFF. CDR3 nucleotides: TGTGCCAGCAGCTTCCCCTCTCGGAACACCGGGGAGCTGTTTTTT.

CDR3 DNA sequence: TGTGCCAGCAGCCTCTCGCAGGGGCCCTATGGCTACACCTTC. As protein: CASSLSQGPYGYTF. The chain joins TRBV7-2 to TRBJ1-2; D possibly corresponds to TRBD1 (6 bases). CDR1 is SGHTA, CDR2 FQGNSA, per germline. This CDR3 has 14 amino acids. V lost 5 bases to trimming and J lost 4 bases, with 14 bases between them. Filled out from reference TRBV7-2 and TRBJ1-2, the complete variable domain reads GAGVSQSPSNKVTEKGKDVELRCDPISGHTALYWYRQSLGQGLEFLIYFQGNSAPDKSGLPSDRFSAERTGGSVSTLTIQRTQQEDSAVYLCASSLSQGPYGYTFGSGTRLTVV.

J is TRBJ1-3 and V is TRBV5-4; 10 bases agree with TRBD1. Germline CDR1 SGHNT, CDR2 YYREEE (reference sequence). CDR3 length: 16 residues. V shed 4 bases, J shed 2 bases, and the junction held 6 bases outside the gene matches. CDR3 DNA: TGTGCCAGCAGCCCGGGACAGGGGTCCGCTGGAAACACCATATATTTT. Its protein is CASSPGQGSAGNTIYF.

Concerning this clone itself: The sample contains more than one DNA sequence encoding this CDR3. This rearrangement joins TRBV19 to TRBJ1-2; 8 bases match TRBD1. V trimming: 3 bases; J trimming: 3 bases; junction bases outside the gene matches: 3. Germline loops: CDR1 LNHDA, CDR2 SQIVND (reference sequence). This CDR3 has 14 residues. The chain's CDR3 is CASSISQGDYGYTF. The CDR3 DNA reads TGTGCCAGTAGTATTTCACAGGGGGACTATGGCTACACCTTC.

This clone was observed a few times. The chain combines TRBV6-1 with TRBJ1-4, with 10 bases that match TRBD1. The germline V gene encodes CDR1 MNHNS and CDR2 SASEGT. The CDR3 extends over 19 amino acids. Unmatched junction bases numbered 11, after V lost 4 bases and J lost 0 bases. This chain's CDR3 is CASSGVRQGAEATNEKLFF. CDR3 DNA: TGTGCCAGCAGTGGAGTCAGACAGGGGGCGGAAGCAACTAATGAAAAACTGTTTTTT.

The V call is TRBV7-3, the J call TRBJ2-1; the D gene is possibly TRBD1 (6 bases). Germline-derived CDR1 and CDR2 are SGHTA and FQGTGA. V gave up 2 bases and J gave up 7 bases, with 12 bases separating them. The CDR3 consists of 14 residues. The CDR3 region has the DNA TGTGCCAGCAGCTTAGCCCAGGGGAATAATGAGCAGTTCTTC. This encodes CASSLAQGNNEQFF.

The chain couples TRBV3-1 (or the pseudogene TRBV3-2) to TRBJ1-2; maybe TRBD1 (6 bases). Per germline, CDR1 LGHDT and CDR2 YNNKEL (reference sequence). Trimming left V 4 bases short and J 0 bases short, with 12 bases between. CDR3 length: 15 amino acids. The CDR3 region has the DNA TGTGCCAGCAGCCCTCCTCGGACAGCTAACTATGGCTACACCTTC. Amino acids: CASSPPRTANYGYTF.

The rearrangement uses TRBV6-5 and TRBJ1-1; 9 bases fit TRBD1. Germline V gene data show CDR1 as MNHEY and CDR2 as SVGAGI. The trim removed 5 bases at V and 1 base at J, leaving 5 bases unmatched. The CDR3 runs 15 residues. CDR3 DNA: TGTGCCAGCAGTCCTTGGACAGGGGAGAACACTGAAGCTTTCTTT. The encoded protein is CASSPWTGENTEAFF.

The chain recombines TRBV6-6 with TRBJ1-6, with D maybe TRBD1 (6 bases). The CDR3 spans 14 residues. CDR1 is MNHNY and CDR2 is SVGAGI in the germline V gene (reference sequence). V lost 6 bases, J lost 8 bases, and 14 bases lay in between. DNA for the CDR3: TGTGCCAGCAGCACGACGAGGACAGATTCACCCCTCCACTTT. This encodes CASSTTRTDSPLHF.

The chain employs TRBV5-4 and TRBJ1-1, with a possible D match to TRBD1 (6 bases). This CDR3 is 14 amino acids long. V lost 10 bases, J lost 1 base, and 17 bases lay in between. Looked up from germline, CDR1 is SGHNT and CDR2 is YYREEE (reference sequence). In DNA, the CDR3 is TGTGCCTCGATCCGCACAGGGTCGAACACTGAAGCTTTCTTT. Amino acids: CASIRTGSNTEAFF.

The chain has TRBV5-8 and TRBJ1-4, with D hard to call. Trimming left V 2 bases short and J 3 bases short, with 8 bases between. CDR3 length equals 14 residues. Germline values: CDR1 SGHTS, CDR2 YDEGEE. Here the CDR3 DNA reads TGTGCCAGCAGCTTCCCCCGGGCTAATGAAAAACTGTTTTTT. It yields the protein CASSFPRANEKLFF.

The gene calls are TRBV5-1 and TRBJ2-3; TRBD2 aligns across 11 bases. The germline gives CDR1 SGHRS, CDR2 YFSETQ. The ends lost 4 bases at V and 2 bases at J; junction bases unmatched: 9. CDR3 length: 17 residues. The CDR3 nucleotides read TGCGCCAGCAGCATACAACCGACTAGCGGGAACACAGATACGCAGTATTTT. Its protein product is CASSIQPTSGNTDTQYF.

This clone was counted once. CDR3 in amino acids: CASSEEGRANEKLFF. The CDR3 DNA is TGTGCCAGCAGTGAAGAGGGGAGGGCTAATGAAAAACTGTTTTTT. This chain links TRBV6-1 with TRBJ1-4, with a tentative D call TRBD1 (5 bases). Trimming removed 1 base at V and 3 bases at J, with 9 bases between. The CDR3 length is 15 residues. Germline values: CDR1 MNHNS, CDR2 SASEGT.

The chain joins TRBV12-2 to TRBJ1-1. TRBV12-2 corresponds to a pseudogene. The CDR3 is 15 residues long. The CDR3 DNA is TGTGCAAGTCGCTTAGAACCGGAACCGGGCACTGAAGCTTTCTTT. Its translation is CASRLEPEPGTEAFF.

This clone was detected a few times. The J gene is TRBJ1-4, the V gene TRBV20-1; D might be TRBD1 (5 bases). Trimming stripped 3 bases from V and 7 bases from J, with 15 bases between. Germline assignment: CDR1 DFQATT and CDR2 SNEGSKA (reference sequence). The CDR3 totals 14 residues. This CDR3 is CSASPRTGGEKLFF. CDR3 DNA: TGCAGTGCTAGTCCCCGCACGGGGGGTGAAAAACTGTTTTTT.

Here the CDR3 DNA reads TGTGCCAGCAGCTTGGGACAGTGGGACACTGAAGCTTTCTTT. It yields the protein CASSLGQWDTEAFF. The chain joins TRBV7-8 to TRBJ1-1, with 7 bases aligning to TRBD1. The CDR3 length is 14 residues. The germline CDR1 and CDR2 sequences are SGHVS and FQNEAQ. V was clipped by 3 bases and J by 3 bases; unmatched bases: 4.

This clone was counted only a few times. The chain recombines TRBV5-8 with TRBJ2-1; 8 bases align to TRBD2. The CDR3 contains 15 residues. The germline gives CDR1 SGHTS, CDR2 YDEGEE. With V trimmed by 0 bases and J by 10 bases, 9 bases remained unmatched. In DNA, the CDR3 is TGTGCCAGCAGCTTGGGACGGGGGGGCCTCGAAGAGCAGTTCTTC. It yields the protein CASSLGRGGLEEQFF.

The chain employs TRBV19 and TRBJ1-2; 10 bases are a match to TRBD1. The V gene end was trimmed by 3 bases and the J gene end by 8 bases; junction bases not matched to a gene: 6. Per the germline V gene, CDR1 is LNHDA and CDR2 is SQIVND (reference sequence). The CDR3 totals 14 residues. The CDR3 spells CASSIMDRGFGYTF. The CDR3 nucleotides read TGTGCCAGTAGTATTATGGACAGGGGGTTCGGCTACACCTTC. Using reference TRBV19 and TRBJ1-2 for the parts outside the CDR3, the full variable domain is DGGITQSPKYLFRKEGQNVTLSCEQNLNHDAMYWYRQDPGQGLRLIYYSQIVNDFQKGDIAEGYSVSREKKESFPLTVTSAQKNPTAFYLCASSIMDRGFGYTFGSGTRLTVV.

The genes are TRBV10-3 and TRBJ2-1, with 7 positions matching TRBD2. Germline lookup yields CDR1 ENHRY and CDR2 SYGVKD. The junction had 7 bases not matched to a gene; V was cut back by 2 bases and J by 12 bases. The CDR3 extends over 13 amino acids. The DNA of the CDR3 is TGTGCCATCAGTGAGCTGCGGGAGATCGGGCAGTTCTTC. Its protein product is CAISELREIGQFF.

The gene calls are TRBV6-5 and TRBJ2-5; D unresolved. This CDR3 is 15 amino acids long. Germline CDR1 is MNHEY and CDR2 is SVGAGI. Trimming stripped 7 bases from V and 4 bases from J, with 19 bases between. Written as DNA, the CDR3 is TGTGCCAGCACCCCCTTCGGCGGTCGGAGAGAGACCCAGTACTTC. It is translated as CASTPFGGRRETQYF.

This clone was detected a few times. CDR3 in amino acids: CAIGNGVDEQYF. CDR3 sequence (DNA): TGTGCCATAGGTAACGGGGTCGACGAGCAGTACTTC. V usage is TRBV6-6 and J usage is TRBJ2-7, with a tentative D call TRBD2 (5 bases). CDR3 size: 12 residues. The V end was cut by 10 bases, the J end by 5 bases, with 15 bases between. In germline, CDR1 is MNHNY, CDR2 SVGAGI (reference sequence).

The CDR3 loop is CASSLTSGRILSADTQYF. In nucleotides, the CDR3 is TGCGCCAGCAGCTTGACTAGCGGGAGGATCTTGTCGGCAGATACGCAGTATTTT. This rearrangement joins TRBV5-1 to TRBJ2-3; 12 nucleotides agree with TRBD2. The CDR3 is 18 residues long. The V gene end was trimmed by 1 base and the J gene end by 4 bases; junction bases not matched to a gene: 10. Germline V gives CDR1 SGHRS, CDR2 YFSETQ. The whole variable domain, remainder taken from reference TRBV5-1 and TRBJ2-3, is KAGVTQTPRYLIKTRGQQVTLSCSPISGHRSVSWYQQTPGQGLQFLFEYFSETQRNKGNFPGRFSGRQFSNSRSEMNVSTLELGDSALYLCASSLTSGRILSADTQYFGPGTRLTVL.